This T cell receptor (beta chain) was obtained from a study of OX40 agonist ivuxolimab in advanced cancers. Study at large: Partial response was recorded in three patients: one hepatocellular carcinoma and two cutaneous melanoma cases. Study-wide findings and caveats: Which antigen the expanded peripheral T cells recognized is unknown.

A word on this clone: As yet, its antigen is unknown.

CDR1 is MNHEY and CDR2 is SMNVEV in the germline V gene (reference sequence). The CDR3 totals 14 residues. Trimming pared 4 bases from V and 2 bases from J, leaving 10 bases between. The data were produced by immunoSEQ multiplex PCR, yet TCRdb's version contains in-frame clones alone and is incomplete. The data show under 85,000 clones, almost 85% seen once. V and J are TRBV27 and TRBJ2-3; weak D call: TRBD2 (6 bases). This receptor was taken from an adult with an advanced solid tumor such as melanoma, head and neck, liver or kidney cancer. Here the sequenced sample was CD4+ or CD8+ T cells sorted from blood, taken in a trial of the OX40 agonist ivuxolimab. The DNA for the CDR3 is TGTGCCAGCAGTTCCGGGACTTTCACAGATACGCAGTATTTT. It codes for CASSSGTFTDTQYF.